Presented here are 9 T cell receptor beta chains from one specimen sequenced in a study of OX40 agonist ivuxolimab in advanced cancers. TCRdb's table, derived via immunoSEQ multiplex PCR, lists solely in-frame clones and lacks some. The profile shows under 75,000 clones, roughly four fifths of them singletons. Sequences were derived from CD4+ or CD8+ T cells sorted from blood, sampled in a trial of the OX40 agonist ivuxolimab. These receptors were obtained from an adult with an advanced solid tumor such as melanoma, head and neck, liver or kidney cancer.

The rearrangement joins TRBV28 to TRBJ2-7; no reliable D call. V shed 2 bases and J shed 6 bases, with 14 bases lying between them. Germline V gene sequence: CDR1 MDHEN, CDR2 SYDVKM. The CDR3 has 14 amino acids. For the CDR3, the DNA is TGTGCCAGCAGTTTAAGGCAGCCCCCTGTCGAGCAGTACTTC. This encodes CASSLRQPPVEQYF.

This chain uses TRBV5-1 with TRBJ2-3; TRBD1 might be the D (5 bases). In germline, CDR1 is SGHRS, CDR2 YFSETQ. The CDR3 runs 15 residues. V was trimmed by 0 bases and J by 2 bases, leaving 10 bases between them. In DNA form, the CDR3 reads TGCGCCAGCAGCTTGGCCGACAGTTTCACAGATACGCAGTATTTT. The encoded protein is CASSLADSFTDTQYF.

CDR3 nucleotide sequence: TGCGCCAGCAGCTTGGCATCAGCCAGGGAGGGCTACACCTTC. This encodes CASSLASAREGYTF. V gene TRBV5-1 combines with J gene TRBJ1-2; tentative D call: TRBD1 (5 bases). This CDR3 has 14 residues. The ends were cut back, 0 bases at V and 8 bases at J, with 14 bases in the middle. CDR1 and CDR2 (germline): SGHRS, YFSETQ.

The chain has TRBV9 and TRBJ2-3; 9 positions match TRBD2. Germline V gene lookup returns CDR1 SGDLS and CDR2 YYNGEE. The CDR3 extends over 15 amino acids. V lost 1 base to trimming and J lost 8 bases; unmatched junction nucleotides: 8. In DNA form, the CDR3 reads TGTGCCAGCAGCGTAACAGGGGTAGCGGGGGTTACGCAGTATTTT. Protein: CASSVTGVAGVTQYF.

This clone was seen more than once but under ten times. The rearrangement links TRBV7-2 to TRBJ2-1; possibly TRBD2 for D (6 bases). Trimming removed 0 bases at V and 9 bases at J, with 15 bases between. Germline loops: CDR1 SGHTA, CDR2 FQGNSA. This CDR3 has 15 amino acids. DNA of the CDR3: TGTGCCAGCAGCTTAGCCGCGGGGCCCGGGACTGAGCAGTTCTTC. It is translated as CASSLAAGPGTEQFF. The whole variable domain, filled in from reference TRBV7-2 and TRBJ2-1, reads GAGVSQSPSNKVTEKGKDVELRCDPISGHTALYWYRQSLGQGLEFLIYFQGNSAPDKSGLPSDRFSAERTGGSVSTLTIQRTQQEDSAVYLCASSLAAGPGTEQFFGPGTRLTVL.

This chain's CDR3 is CSVDNTGLYDGFYGYTF. The DNA for the CDR3 is TGCAGCGTTGATAACACAGGACTGTATGATGGGTTCTATGGCTACACCTTC. This sequence joins TRBV29-1 and TRBJ1-2; possibly TRBD1 for D (5 bases). Germline CDR1 reads SQVTM; CDR2 reads ANQGSEA. The CDR3 has 17 residues. Trimming shortened V by 3 bases and J by 4 bases, and 24 bases separated the two germline ends.

The chain employs TRBV7-2 and TRBJ2-3; tentative D call: TRBD2 (6 bases). In germline, CDR1 is SGHTA, CDR2 FQGNSA. V lost 0 bases and J 0 bases, leaving 13 bases between the germline ends. The CDR3 length is 17 residues. In DNA form, the CDR3 reads TGTGCCAGCAGCTTAGCGACTAGGGGCTTTAGCACAGATACGCAGTATTTT. Translation: CASSLATRGFSTDTQYF.

V and J are TRBV7-2 and TRBJ2-1, with 7 bases matching TRBD2. V dropped 1 base and J dropped 6; count of bases not matched to a gene: 6. In germline, CDR1 is SGHTA, CDR2 FQGNSA. This CDR3 has 15 residues. CDR3 in amino acids: CASSLVGGGGNEQFF. The CDR3 DNA is TGTGCCAGCAGCTTAGTGGGCGGGGGTGGCAATGAGCAGTTCTTC.

The chain carries TRBV10-3 and TRBJ1-3; D is unresolved. CDR1 and CDR2 (germline): ENHRY, SYGVKD. The CDR3 spans 16 residues. V was cut by 2 bases and J by 1 base, with 12 bases left in between. CDR3 nucleotide sequence: TGTGCCATCAGTGAGCGGGCCATCTCATCTGGAAACACCATATATTTT. It codes for CAISERAISSGNTIYF.